A selection of T cell receptor beta chains follows, all from one sample in a study of shared clonotypes between healthy human individuals. The data were produced by immunoSEQ multiplex PCR, yet TCRdb's version contains in-frame clones alone and is incomplete. Of about 490,000 clones detected, over 65% appear once; the ten largest clones hold approximately 12%. The sequencing input was PBMCs. These receptors all come from a woman in her thirties or forties in good health. Some clones in this sample may be carry-over from other donors' samples. CDR3s include the opening cysteine and the closing phenylalanine or tryptophan. Fields, in order: CDR3 length, D gene, V gene, clone size, J gene, CDR3 DNA, CDR3 protein. D genes are given only for firm matches. Size is omitted from some rows. Given values are once, few, many or a class for expanded clones.

cdr3_length: 15; d_call: NA; v_call: TRBV7-9; clone_size: NA; j_call: TRBJ1-1; cdr3_nt: TGTGCCAGCAGCTTAGCGGGACCGCAGAACACTGAAGCTTTCTTT; cdr3_aa: CASSLAGPQNTEAFF
cdr3_length: 14; d_call: NA; v_call: TRBV28; clone_size: many; j_call: TRBJ2-7; cdr3_nt: TGTGCCAGCACCCAAGGGGGAACTCCTTACGAGCAGTACTTC; cdr3_aa: CASTQGGTPYEQYF
cdr3_length: 17; d_call: TRBD1; v_call: TRBV29-1; clone_size: NA; j_call: TRBJ2-6; cdr3_nt: TGCAGCGTGAACCCGGGACAGAGTGTGTCTGGGGCCAACGTCCTGACTTTC; cdr3_aa: CSVNPGQSVSGANVLTF
cdr3_length: 14; d_call: NA; v_call: TRBV7-9; clone_size: few; j_call: TRBJ1-4; cdr3_nt: TGTGCCAGCAGCCTGACAGCAACTAATGAAAAACTGTTTTTT; cdr3_aa: CASSLTATNEKLFF
cdr3_length: 16; d_call: NA; v_call: TRBV4-1; clone_size: once; j_call: TRBJ2-3; cdr3_nt: TGCGCCAGCAGCCAAGTAATCTGGGACGTCACAGATACGCAGTATTTT; cdr3_aa: CASSQVIWDVTDTQYF
cdr3_length: 13; d_call: NA; v_call: TRBV7-8; clone_size: NA; j_call: TRBJ1-5; cdr3_nt: TGTGCCAGCAGCTTTAGGGGGGATCAGCCCCAGCATTTT; cdr3_aa: CASSFRGDQPQHF
cdr3_length: 16; d_call: TRBD1; v_call: TRBV10-3; clone_size: few; j_call: TRBJ1-1; cdr3_nt: TGTGCCATCAACCCCTACGGACAGGGATCGAACACTGAAGCTTTCTTT; cdr3_aa: CAINPYGQGSNTEAFF
cdr3_length: 14; d_call: TRBD2; v_call: TRBV28; clone_size: NA; j_call: TRBJ2-3; cdr3_nt: TGTGCCAGCAGTTTAAACGGGAGGGCAGATACGCAGTATTTT; cdr3_aa: CASSLNGRADTQYF
cdr3_length: 13; d_call: NA; v_call: TRBV6-1; clone_size: NA; j_call: TRBJ1-5; cdr3_nt: TGTGCCAGCAGTCCGGGACTCGACGAGCCCCAGCATTTT; cdr3_aa: CASSPGLDEPQHF
cdr3_length: 18; d_call: TRBD1; v_call: TRBV4-2; clone_size: once; j_call: TRBJ1-3; cdr3_nt: TGTGCCAGCAGCCAAGATTTTACAGGGGGTCTCTCTGGAAACACCATATATTTT; cdr3_aa: CASSQDFTGGLSGNTIYF
cdr3_length: 14; d_call: NA; v_call: TRBV7-8; clone_size: once; j_call: TRBJ2-1; cdr3_nt: TGTGCCAGCAGTTTGGAGCGGCGGGCCAATGAGCAGTTCTTC; cdr3_aa: CASSLERRANEQFF
cdr3_length: 15; d_call: TRBD2; v_call: TRBV12-5; clone_size: NA; j_call: TRBJ2-2; cdr3_nt: TGTGCTAGTGGTAAGGGACTAGCTTCGGCCGGGGAGCTGTTTTTT; cdr3_aa: CASGKGLASAGELFF
cdr3_length: 15; d_call: NA; v_call: TRBV5-6; clone_size: NA; j_call: TRBJ2-7; cdr3_nt: TGTGCCAGCAGGGGAGGGGGACCGTCCTCCTACGAGCAGTACTTC; cdr3_aa: CASRGGGPSSYEQYF
cdr3_length: 14; d_call: NA; v_call: TRBV2; clone_size: NA; j_call: TRBJ1-5; cdr3_nt: TGTGCCAGCAGCTACGGGGGGAGGGGTCAGCCCCAGCATTTT; cdr3_aa: CASSYGGRGQPQHF
cdr3_length: 18; d_call: TRBD2; v_call: TRBV5-1; clone_size: NA; j_call: TRBJ2-3; cdr3_nt: TGCGCCAGCAGCTTGGGTGGACTAGCGGGAGGTAGTCCAGATACGCAGTATTTT; cdr3_aa: CASSLGGLAGGSPDTQYF
cdr3_length: 14; d_call: NA; v_call: TRBV2; clone_size: NA; j_call: TRBJ2-3; cdr3_nt: TGTGCCAGCATGGGCGGGATTATCACAGATACGCAGTATTTT; cdr3_aa: CASMGGIITDTQYF
cdr3_length: 16; d_call: TRBD2; v_call: TRBV9; clone_size: NA; j_call: TRBJ2-5; cdr3_nt: TGTGCCAGCAGCGCGACTAGCGGGAGTGGGAGAGAGACCCAGTACTTC; cdr3_aa: CASSATSGSGRETQYF
cdr3_length: 16; d_call: TRBD1; v_call: TRBV7-2; clone_size: NA; j_call: TRBJ1-2; cdr3_nt: TGTGCCAGCAGCGTCGGGACAGGGTCAGCTAACTATGGCTACACCTTC; cdr3_aa: CASSVGTGSANYGYTF
cdr3_length: 14; d_call: NA; v_call: TRBV7-9; clone_size: few; j_call: TRBJ2-3; cdr3_nt: TGTGCCAGCAGCCTATCAGGGGATACAGATACGCAGTATTTT; cdr3_aa: CASSLSGDTDTQYF
cdr3_length: 13; d_call: NA; v_call: TRBV5-4; clone_size: NA; j_call: TRBJ2-3; cdr3_nt: TGTGCCAGCAGCCGGATTCGCACAGATACGCAGTATTTT; cdr3_aa: CASSRIRTDTQYF
cdr3_length: 14; d_call: NA; v_call: TRBV30; clone_size: NA; j_call: TRBJ1-3; cdr3_nt: TGTGCCTGGAGTGTCAGTCCGAGCGGAAACACCATATATTTT; cdr3_aa: CAWSVSPSGNTIYF
cdr3_length: 18; d_call: NA; v_call: TRBV7-9; clone_size: NA; j_call: TRBJ2-3; cdr3_nt: TGTGCCAGCAGCTCCGGACTCTCCGCGGGTACTGGCACAGATACGCAGTATTTT; cdr3_aa: CASSSGLSAGTGTDTQYF
cdr3_length: 14; d_call: TRBD1; v_call: TRBV2; clone_size: NA; j_call: TRBJ1-5; cdr3_nt: TGTGCCAGCAGTGGAGGGACAGGGGAACAGCCCCAGCATTTT; cdr3_aa: CASSGGTGEQPQHF
cdr3_length: 14; d_call: TRBD1; v_call: TRBV2; clone_size: NA; j_call: TRBJ1-5; cdr3_nt: TGTGCCAGCAGCTTGACAGGGGGCAATCAGCCCCAGCATTTT; cdr3_aa: CASSLTGGNQPQHF